A single sample is the source of the 32 T cell receptor beta chains below, sequenced in a study of blood T cell repertoires in COVID-19. This table comes from immunoSEQ multiplex PCR, and its TCRdb copy is limited to in-frame clones, with some not included. Found here are approximately 470,000 clones, approximately 90% of them singletons; the top ten hold 0.7%. Specimen: PBMCs or T cells enriched from blood (not recorded which). These receptors were obtained from a young woman who had recovered from COVID-19.

The chain uses TRBV11-2 and TRBJ2-1, with TRBD2 matching over 10 bases. From germline, CDR1 is SGHAT and CDR2 FQNNGV. With 3 bases clipped from V and 5 bases from J, the junction kept 4 bases outside the gene matches. The CDR3 extends over 15 amino acids. Here the CDR3 reads CASSLSGGANNEQFF. Written as DNA, the CDR3 is TGTGCCAGCAGCTTGAGCGGGGGGGCAAACAATGAGCAGTTCTTC.

The chain employs TRBV7-2 and TRBJ2-7, with 9 bases aligning to TRBD1. The CDR3 runs to 16 residues. The J segment lost 2 bases and the V segment lost 4 bases, leaving 9 bases of the junction unmatched. The germline CDR1 and CDR2 sequences are SGHTA and FQGNSA. CDR3 nucleotides: TGTGCCAGCAGCTCGACCACAGGGGGCTTTACCTACGAGCAGTACTTC. Its translation: CASSSTTGGFTYEQYF.

V is TRBV6-5 and J is TRBJ1-5, with D perhaps TRBD1 (5 bases). The CDR3 extends over 15 amino acids. V was clipped by 6 bases and J by 2 bases, with 14 bases between them. CDR1 MNHEY and CDR2 SVGAGI come from the germline V gene. The CDR3 loop reads CASRTGGGGNQPQHF. CDR3 coding DNA: TGTGCCAGCAGGACGGGGGGTGGGGGCAATCAGCCCCAGCATTTT.

The rearrangement uses TRBV5-1 and TRBJ2-5; the match to TRBD2 covers 10 bases. V lost 4 bases and J lost 1; bases outside the gene matches: 13. Looked up from germline, CDR1 is SGHRS and CDR2 is YFSETQ. The CDR3 spans 18 residues. The DNA for the CDR3 is TGCGCCAGCAGCAGCGGGAGTAGCGGGGGGCCCCCCCAAGAGACCCAGTACTTC. Protein sequence: CASSSGSSGGPPQETQYF.

The CDR3 sequence is CAWSELGGNSPLHF. CDR3 DNA sequence: TGTGCCTGGAGTGAGTTGGGAGGAAATTCACCCCTCCACTTT. V gene TRBV30 combines with J gene TRBJ1-6; D remains unclear. Germline V gives CDR1 GTSNPN, CDR2 SVGIG (reference sequence). The V gene lost 1 base and the J gene lost 7 bases, with 11 bases spanning the gap. CDR3 length: 14 amino acids.

The rearrangement links TRBV12-3 or TRBV12-4 to TRBJ2-3, with D uncertain. Trimming stripped 6 bases from V and 9 bases from J, with 16 bases between. CDR3 size: 13 residues. The CDR3 here is CASSDRVLGTQYF. The CDR3 bases are TGTGCCAGCAGCGACCGGGTCCTTGGGACGCAGTATTTT.

The chain carries TRBV21-1 and TRBJ1-6. TRBV21-1 is termed a pseudogene. The CDR3 extends over 17 amino acids. The CDR3 reads CASSKVPTRHYNSPLHF. In DNA, the CDR3 is TGTGCCAGCAGCAAAGTCCCCACTAGGCACTATAATTCACCCCTCCACTTT.

As for this clone: Within the sample, other DNA sequences also encode this same CDR3. The chain has TRBV27 and TRBJ2-7; 7 nucleotides agree with TRBD2. Trimming removed 4 bases from V and 7 bases from J; junction bases left unmatched: 1. In germline, CDR1 is MNHEY, CDR2 SMNVEV (reference sequence). The CDR3 is made up of 11 amino acids. The CDR3 bases are TGTGCCAGCAGTTGGGGGGGGGAGCAGTACTTC. It yields the protein CASSWGGEQYF.

As concerns this clone: Additional DNA sequences in this sample encode the identical CDR3. This rearrangement joins TRBV7-9 to TRBJ1-2; no reliable D call. The germline V gene has CDR1 SEHNR and CDR2 FQNEAQ (reference sequence). V was shortened by 1 base and J by 3 bases, with 6 bases between the two germline ends. The CDR3 length is 13 residues. CDR3 DNA sequence: TGTGCCAGCAGCTTAGGGCAGGACTATGGCTACACCTTC. Translation gives CASSLGQDYGYTF.

This clone qualifies as medium-sized. V is TRBV30 and J is TRBJ2-7; perhaps TRBD2 as D (7 bases). Trimming cost V 5 bases and J 1 base, with 18 bases left between them. This CDR3 is 15 amino acids long. Germline CDR1 reads GTSNPN; CDR2 reads SVGIG (reference sequence). The CDR3 nucleotides are TGTGCCTGGTCGAGGGAGGGGGGAACTTCCTACGAGCAGTACTTC. Protein sequence: CAWSREGGTSYEQYF.

This clone has only one observation. The V gene is TRBV2, the J gene TRBJ1-1; no clear D gene. This CDR3 is built from 14 residues. Trimming removed 5 bases at V and 0 bases at J, with 10 bases between. Germline V lookup: CDR1 SNHLY, CDR2 FYNNEI. The CDR3 sequence: CASSYDNLNTEAFF. Here the CDR3 DNA reads TGTGCCAGCAGTTATGACAACCTGAACACTGAAGCTTTCTTT.

The rearrangement links TRBV2 to TRBJ1-2; tentative D call: TRBD1 (6 bases). This CDR3 is 14 amino acids long. CDR1 and CDR2 from the germline V gene are SNHLY and FYNNEI. The V and J ends lost 2 bases and 5 bases respectively, with 12 bases between them. This chain's CDR3 is CASSESGGAYGYTF. In nucleotides, the CDR3 is TGTGCCAGCAGTGAATCGGGGGGCGCGTATGGCTACACCTTC.

The gene calls are TRBV4-2 and TRBJ1-3; 11 bases map to TRBD1. The CDR3 extends over 19 amino acids. CDR1 and CDR2 (germline): LGHNA, YNFKEQ. Trimming removed 5 bases from V and 4 bases from J; junction bases left unmatched: 16. CDR3 protein: CASSVSTGTGGRFGNTIYF. CDR3 nucleotide sequence: TGTGCCAGCAGCGTGTCTACTGGGACAGGGGGTCGATTCGGAAACACCATATATTTT.

This clone was seen many times. The chain uses TRBV4-2 and TRBJ2-1; 7 bases agree with TRBD2. Germline lookup yields CDR1 LGHNA and CDR2 YNFKEQ. The CDR3 spans 16 residues. With V trimmed by 0 bases and J by 0 bases, 2 bases remained unmatched. The DNA for the CDR3 is TGTGCCAGCAGCCAAGATGGGGGGGGCTCCTACAATGAGCAGTTCTTC. Its translation: CASSQDGGGSYNEQFF.

The J gene is TRBJ2-3, the V gene TRBV9, with D perhaps TRBD2 (5 bases). Deletions cut 2 bases from V and 2 bases from J, with 9 bases between. CDR3 size: 14 residues. CDR1 and CDR2 (germline): SGDLS, YYNGEE. This chain's CDR3 is CASSVNGNTDTQYF. The CDR3 DNA sequence: TGTGCCAGCAGCGTCAACGGGAACACAGATACGCAGTATTTT.

This rearrangement joins TRBV19 to TRBJ1-6; 8 nucleotides align to TRBD1. The CDR3 covers 17 residues. The J segment lost 4 bases and the V segment lost 3 bases, leaving 8 bases of the junction unmatched. In germline, CDR1 is LNHDA, CDR2 SQIVND (reference sequence). The CDR3 reads CASSISQGASYNSPLHF. CDR3 bases: TGTGCCAGTAGTATTTCGCAGGGGGCATCTTATAATTCACCCCTCCACTTT. Complete variable domain (other parts from reference TRBV19 and TRBJ1-6): DGGITQSPKYLFRKEGQNVTLSCEQNLNHDAMYWYRQDPGQGLRLIYYSQIVNDFQKGDIAEGYSVSREKKESFPLTVTSAQKNPTAFYLCASSISQGASYNSPLHFGNGTRLTVT.

V and J are TRBV5-4 and TRBJ2-2; D remains unclear. Trimming shortened V by 0 bases and J by 9 bases, and 9 bases separated the two germline ends. The CDR3 has 13 residues. The germline gives CDR1 SGHNT, CDR2 YYREEE (reference sequence). The CDR3 sequence is CASSLAGVRELFF. In nucleotides, the CDR3 is TGTGCCAGCAGCTTGGCAGGCGTGCGGGAGCTGTTTTTT. Full variable domain (remainder filled in from reference TRBV5-4 and TRBJ2-2): ETGVTQSPTHLIKTRGQQVTLRCSSQSGHNTVSWYQQALGQGPQFIFQYYREEENGRGNFPPRFSGLQFPNYSSELNVNALELDDSALYLCASSLAGVRELFFGEGSRLTVL.

This rearrangement joins TRBV2 to TRBJ2-5, with 9 bases identical to TRBD2. Unmatched junction bases numbered 9, after V lost 8 bases and J lost 2 bases. From germline, CDR1 is SNHLY and CDR2 FYNNEI. The CDR3 has 15 amino acids. CDR3: CASSRGGARQETQYF. In DNA, the CDR3 is TGTGCCAGCTCTCGCGGGGGGGCTCGGCAAGAGACCCAGTACTTC.

About this clone itself: Other nucleotide sequences from this sample produce the same CDR3. The chain carries TRBV19 and TRBJ1-1; D is undetermined. CDR3 length: 12 residues. Germline V gives CDR1 LNHDA, CDR2 SQIVND (reference sequence). V was clipped by 5 bases and J by 3 bases, with 7 bases between them. Here the CDR3 DNA reads TGTGCCAGTAGTTCTCCGGACACTGAAGCTTTCTTT. Translating gives CASSSPDTEAFF.

In regard to this clone: In the same sample, other DNA sequences code for this CDR3. The rearrangement uses TRBV5-1 and TRBJ2-3; the D gene is possibly TRBD1 (5 bases). The length of the CDR3 is 15 residues. The V end was cut by 0 bases, the J end by 0 bases, with 8 bases between. Germline CDR1 is SGHRS and CDR2 is YFSETQ. CDR3 DNA: TGCGCCAGCAGCTTGGGGGGCACTAGCACAGATACGCAGTATTTT. This translates into CASSLGGTSTDTQYF.

In this sample, this clone turned up once. This rearrangement joins TRBV6-5 to TRBJ1-2; D might be TRBD1 (6 bases). The CDR3 consists of 13 residues. The V gene's germline CDR1 is MNHEY and CDR2 SVGAGI. The V gene lost 7 bases and the J gene lost 8 bases, with 17 bases spanning the gap. The CDR3 is CASTLTGPGGYTF. The CDR3 DNA follows: TGTGCCAGCACCTTGACAGGTCCCGGAGGCTACACCTTC.

V usage is TRBV5-1 and J usage is TRBJ2-3; D not certain. The CDR3 extends over 16 amino acids. The V and J ends lost 1 base and 2 bases respectively, with 14 bases between them. The germline V gene encodes CDR1 SGHRS and CDR2 YFSETQ. This CDR3 is CASSLKGRMDTDTQYF. CDR3 sequence (DNA): TGCGCCAGCAGCTTGAAAGGCAGGATGGACACAGATACGCAGTATTTT.

This clone occurred a few times. The CDR3 coding sequence is TGTGCCAGCAGGGCAGGGACCTACGAGCAGTACTTC. It translates to CASRAGTYEQYF. V usage is TRBV28 and J usage is TRBJ2-7; D is possibly TRBD1 (5 bases). The CDR3 spans 12 residues. CDR1 is MDHEN, CDR2 SYDVKM, per germline. V dropped 6 bases and J dropped 2 bases, with 8 bases sitting between them.

This clone was observed a single time. V usage is TRBV27 and J usage is TRBJ1-3; D not resolved. Germline V gives CDR1 MNHEY, CDR2 SMNVEV (reference sequence). Trimming removed 3 bases from V and 1 base from J, with 10 bases in between. The CDR3 consists of 15 residues. The CDR3 coding sequence is TGTGCCAGCAGTTTGCGAGGGAAATCTGGAAACACCATATATTTT. Translating it yields CASSLRGKSGNTIYF.

A single count supports this clone. The V and J genes are TRBV27 and TRBJ1-2; 9 nucleotides align to TRBD1. The junction had 13 bases not matched to a gene; V was cut back by 11 bases and J by 6 bases. Germline-derived CDR1 and CDR2 are MNHEY and SMNVEV (reference sequence). The length of the CDR3 is 14 residues. The CDR3 region has the DNA TGTGCCCCCGGCGGGGACAGGGTAGGGAATGGCTACACCTTC. Its translation: CAPGGDRVGNGYTF.

This clone was observed a handful of times. The chain couples TRBV11-2 to TRBJ2-7, with D unclear. The CDR3 runs to 13 residues. CDR1 is SGHAT and CDR2 is FQNNGV in the germline V gene. Trimming shortened V by 0 bases and J by 4 bases, and 7 bases separated the two germline ends. Here the CDR3 DNA reads TGTGCCAGCAGCTTAGAATTGGCTTACGAGCAGTACTTC. Protein sequence: CASSLELAYEQYF.

J is TRBJ2-3 and V is TRBV28; 9 bases map to TRBD2. J gave up 2 bases and V 2 bases, and 8 bases lay outside the gene matches. The CDR3 totals 17 residues. Germline-derived CDR1 and CDR2 are MDHEN and SYDVKM. The CDR3 DNA reads as TGTGCCAGCAGTTTACTCGGTAGCGGGGGAGTCACAGATACGCAGTATTTT. As protein: CASSLLGSGGVTDTQYF.

The CDR3 reads CASSSTPTGSPLHF. The CDR3 nucleotides read TGTGCCAGCAGCAGCACTCCTACGGGTTCACCCCTCCACTTT. The rearrangement links TRBV7-9 to TRBJ1-6; no clear D gene. V shed 5 bases and J shed 9 bases, with 14 bases lying between them. The CDR3 contains 14 residues. Per the germline V gene, CDR1 is SEHNR and CDR2 is FQNEAQ (reference sequence). The whole variable domain, filled in from reference TRBV7-9 and TRBJ1-6, reads DTGVSQNPRHKITKRGQNVTFRCDPISEHNRLYWYRQTLGQGPEFLTYFQNEAQLEKSRLLSDRFSAERPKGSFSTLEIQRTEQGDSAMYLCASSSTPTGSPLHFGNGTRLTVT.

The chain is built from TRBV7-6 and TRBJ1-1; maybe TRBD1 (5 bases). Germline CDR1 and CDR2: SGHVS and FNYEAQ. With 1 base removed from V and 5 bases from J, the gap between germline ends came to 14 bases. The CDR3 runs 15 residues. CDR3 sequence: CASSLVGGAGTEAFF. CDR3 nucleotides: TGTGCCAGCAGCTTAGTCGGAGGGGCCGGGACTGAAGCTTTCTTT.

Worth noting for this clone: The sample contains more than one DNA sequence encoding this CDR3. The rearrangement links TRBV2 to TRBJ2-5; 13 bases fit TRBD2. CDR1 is SNHLY and CDR2 is FYNNEI in the germline V gene. The CDR3 has 15 amino acids. The J segment lost 2 bases and the V segment lost 8 bases, leaving 5 bases of the junction unmatched. CDR3 nucleotide sequence: TGTGCCAGCGGGGGACTAGCGGGGTTTCAAGAGACCCAGTACTTC. This encodes CASGGLAGFQETQYF.

The chain has TRBV5-4 and TRBJ2-5; maybe TRBD2 (6 bases). V lost 4 bases and J lost 5, with 15 bases in between. This CDR3 contains 14 residues. CDR1 SGHNT and CDR2 YYREEE come from the germline V gene (reference sequence). CDR3 residues: CASSPLSGPETQYF. Here the CDR3 DNA reads TGTGCCAGCAGCCCTCTCAGCGGGCCGGAGACCCAGTACTTC.

This clone came up a few times. The chain has TRBV6-1 and TRBJ1-5; D is unresolved. CDR1 and CDR2 from the germline V gene are MNHNS and SASEGT. V lost 1 base to trimming and J lost 7 bases, with 8 bases between them. This CDR3 has 13 amino acids. In DNA, the CDR3 is TGTGCCAGCAGTGAAGAACCGCGACAGCCCCAGCATTTT. Protein sequence: CASSEEPRQPQHF.